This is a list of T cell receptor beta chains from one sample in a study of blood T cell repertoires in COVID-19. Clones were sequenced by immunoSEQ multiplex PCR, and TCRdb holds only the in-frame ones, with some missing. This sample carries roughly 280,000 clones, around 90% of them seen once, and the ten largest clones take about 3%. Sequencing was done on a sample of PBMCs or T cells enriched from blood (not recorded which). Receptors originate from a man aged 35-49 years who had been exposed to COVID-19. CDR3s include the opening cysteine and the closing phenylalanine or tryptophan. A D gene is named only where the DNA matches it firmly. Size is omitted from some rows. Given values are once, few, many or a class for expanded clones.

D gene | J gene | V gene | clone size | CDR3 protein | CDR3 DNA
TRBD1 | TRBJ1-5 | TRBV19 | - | CASRQGDQPQHF | TGTGCCAGTAGACAGGGGGATCAGCCCCAGCATTTT
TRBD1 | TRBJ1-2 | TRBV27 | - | CASKYRGGNYGYTF | TGTGCCAGCAAGTACAGGGGGGGAAACTATGGCTACACCTTC
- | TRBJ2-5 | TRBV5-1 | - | CASSPPTGQETQYF | TGCGCCAGCAGCCCCCCAACAGGCCAAGAGACCCAGTACTTC
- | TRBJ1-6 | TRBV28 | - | CASSLVRAGSPLHF | TGTGCCAGCAGTTTGGTCAGGGCGGGGTCACCCCTCCACTTT
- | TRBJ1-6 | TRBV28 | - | CASRPGVVGSPLHF | TGTGCCAGCAGACCCGGGGTCGTCGGTTCACCCCTCCACTTT
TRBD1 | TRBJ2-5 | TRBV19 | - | CASSIPGQGETQYF | TGTGCCAGTAGTATCCCTGGACAGGGTGAGACCCAGTACTTC
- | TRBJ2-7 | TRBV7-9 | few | CASRSDVAGGYEQYF | TGTGCCAGCAGGTCGGACGTGGCAGGGGGGTACGAGCAGTACTTC
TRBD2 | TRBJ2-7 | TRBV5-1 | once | CASRLSSGRRWEQYF | TGCGCCAGCAGGCTATCTAGCGGGAGGCGTTGGGAGCAGTACTTC
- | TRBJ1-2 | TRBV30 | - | CAWSGLGFNYGYTF | TGTGCCTGGAGTGGCCTAGGTTTTAACTATGGCTACACCTTC
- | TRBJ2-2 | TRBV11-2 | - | CASSFPRQLNTGELFF | TGTGCCAGCAGCTTTCCCAGGCAGCTTAACACCGGGGAGCTGTTTTTT
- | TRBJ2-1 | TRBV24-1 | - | CATSARFPYNEQFF | TGTGCCACCAGTGCGAGGTTTCCCTACAATGAGCAGTTCTTC
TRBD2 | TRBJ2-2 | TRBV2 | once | CASKGTSGNTGELFF | TGTGCCAGCAAAGGGACTAGCGGGAACACCGGGGAGCTGTTTTTT
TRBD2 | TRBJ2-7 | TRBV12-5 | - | CASGLPSGSRSYEQYF | TGTGCTAGTGGTCTTCCTAGCGGGAGTAGGTCCTACGAGCAGTACTTC
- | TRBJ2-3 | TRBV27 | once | CASSFTGFRDTQYF | TGTGCCAGCAGCTTTACAGGGTTCAGGGATACGCAGTATTTT
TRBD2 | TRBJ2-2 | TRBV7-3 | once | CASSLYGGTRFGTGELFF | TGTGCCAGCAGCTTATACGGGGGGACTAGATTCGGCACCGGGGAGCTGTTTTTT
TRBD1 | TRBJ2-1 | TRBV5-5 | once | CASSLGWTGKIYEQFF | TGTGCCAGCAGCTTAGGTTGGACAGGGAAGATTTATGAGCAGTTCTTC
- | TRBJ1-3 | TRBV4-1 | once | CASSQGLGATGNTIYF | TGCGCCAGCAGCCAAGGATTGGGGGCCACTGGAAACACCATATATTTT
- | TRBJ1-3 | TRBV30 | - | CAWRQGSSGNTIYF | TGTGCCTGGAGACAGGGAAGCTCTGGAAACACCATATATTTT
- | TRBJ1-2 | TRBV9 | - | CASSVVGGDGYTF | TGTGCCAGCAGCGTAGTTGGGGGCGATGGCTACACCTTC
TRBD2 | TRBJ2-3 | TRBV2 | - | CASSGGTSGSSSDTQYF | TGTGCCAGCAGTGGTGGGACTAGCGGGAGTAGTTCAGATACGCAGTATTTT
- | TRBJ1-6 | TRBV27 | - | CASSFEGRPLHF | TGTGCCAGCAGTTTTGAGGGGAGGCCCCTCCACTTT
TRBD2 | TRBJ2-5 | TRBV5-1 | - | CASSLVGGSGETQYF | TGCGCCAGCAGCTTGGTGGGCGGGAGTGGAGAGACCCAGTACTTC
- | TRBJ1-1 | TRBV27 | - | CASRPQPRNTEAFF | TGTGCCAGCAGACCGCAACCGAGGAACACTGAAGCTTTCTTT
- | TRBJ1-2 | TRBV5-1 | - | CASSPGGTRALGGYTF | TGCGCCAGCAGCCCAGGAGGGACGAGGGCGTTGGGGGGCTACACCTTC
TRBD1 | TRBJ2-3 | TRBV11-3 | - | CASSLGRTWDRGTDTQYF | TGTGCCAGCAGCTTAGGGAGAACTTGGGACAGGGGCACAGATACGCAGTATTTT